This T cell receptor beta chain was retrieved from a study of CD8 T cells in ankylosing spondylitis. J lost 0 bases, V lost 0 bases, and 6 bases had no gene match. There are 16 residues in the CDR3. Germline assignment: CDR1 DFQATT and CDR2 SNEGSKA (reference sequence). Points from the study as a whole: Blood of patients with ankylosing spondylitis appeared to be characterized by a TCR beta motif of eight highly homologous variants.

Via MiXCR, TCRdb re-called the 5' RACE reads, giving one row per CDR3 protein. The sample yields hundreds of thousands of distinct CDR3 sequences, 25% to 30% seen once. With respect to this clonotype: The antigen remains unidentified.

This sequence joins TRBV20-1 and TRBJ2-3; 7 bases are shared with TRBD2. The receptor was derived from a male donor with ankylosing spondylitis. Sample: blood, either unsorted or a sorted T cell fraction (not recorded which). The CDR3 DNA reads TGCAGTGCTAGAGACCTCCTTAGCGGGAGCACAGATACGCAGTATTTT. Amino acids: CSARDLLSGSTDTQYF.